A single sample gave rise to the 30 T cell receptor beta chains below, sequenced in a study of CD4 T cells in relation to SARS-CoV-2 and coronaviruses. Sequenced by immunoSEQ multiplex PCR; TCRdb stores in-frame clones only, minus some. The table has roughly 18,000 clones, more than 75% seen once. For these receptors, no antigen is known. Unexposed donor CD4+ T cells date from 2011-2018, before the COVID-19 pandemic. The cells were cultured for approximately ten days before CD4+ T cells were isolated. What was sequenced was CD4+ T cells from PBMCs, cultured in vitro. These receptors originate from a human donor in good health.

The J gene is TRBJ2-1, the V gene TRBV6-4; 12 bases map to TRBD2. Per germline, CDR1 MRHNA and CDR2 SNTAGT. The CDR3 totals 15 residues. V was clipped by 3 bases and J by 6 bases; unmatched bases: 3. CDR3 DNA: TGTGCCAGCAGTGAGCTAGCGGGAGGGGGCAATGAGCAGTTCTTC. It yields the protein CASSELAGGGNEQFF.

The chain combines TRBV7-9 with TRBJ1-1; maybe TRBD1 (6 bases). Germline assignment: CDR1 SEHNR and CDR2 FQNEAQ (reference sequence). Trimming removed 5 bases from V and 7 bases from J, with 11 bases in between. The CDR3 sequence is 12 residues long. CDR3 protein: CASSIQGIEAFF. The CDR3 coding sequence is TGTGCCAGCAGCATACAGGGAATTGAAGCTTTCTTT.

The V call is TRBV3-1 (or the pseudogene TRBV3-2), the J call TRBJ2-3, with 11 bases aligning to TRBD2. The CDR3 has 16 residues. Per germline, CDR1 LGHDT and CDR2 YNNKEL (reference sequence). J gave up 3 bases and V 6 bases, and 8 bases lay outside the gene matches. This chain's CDR3 is CASSPLAGGETDTQYF. The CDR3 DNA reads TGTGCCAGCAGTCCCCTAGCGGGAGGTGAGACAGATACGCAGTATTTT.

The CDR3 sequence: CAWSYETSVYNEQFF. CDR3 sequence (DNA): TGTGCCTGGAGTTACGAGACTAGCGTTTACAATGAGCAGTTCTTC. The genes are TRBV30 and TRBJ2-1; the match to TRBD2 covers 8 bases. The CDR3 loop spans 15 amino acids. J gave up 4 bases and V 2 bases, and 7 bases lay outside the gene matches. Germline V gene sequence: CDR1 GTSNPN, CDR2 SVGIG (reference sequence).

This sequence joins TRBV3-1 (or the pseudogene TRBV3-2) and TRBJ2-1; D possibly corresponds to TRBD2 (6 bases). Germline CDR1 LGHDT, CDR2 YNNKEL (reference sequence). The CDR3 length is 14 residues. The ends were cut back, 2 bases at V and 2 bases at J, with 7 bases in the middle. CDR3 sequence reads: CASSQLAAYNEQFF. In DNA form, the CDR3 reads TGTGCCAGCAGCCAATTAGCGGCCTACAATGAGCAGTTCTTC.

This clone was counted a few times. This chain uses TRBV3-1 (or the pseudogene TRBV3-2) with TRBJ2-7; 11 positions agree with TRBD2. Unmatched junction bases numbered 1, after V lost 4 bases and J lost 2 bases. The CDR3 consists of 14 residues. Per the germline V gene, CDR1 is LGHDT and CDR2 is YNNKEL (reference sequence). The CDR3 DNA reads TGTGCCAGCAGCCCGACTAGCGGGGCCTACGAGCAGTACTTC. It codes for CASSPTSGAYEQYF.

The chain carries TRBV6-6 and TRBJ2-1; D might be TRBD1 (6 bases). Germline V CDR1 and CDR2: MNHNY, SVGAGI (reference sequence). The CDR3 is made up of 16 amino acids. V lost 6 bases and J lost 8, with 23 bases in between. The CDR3 DNA sequence: TGTGCCAGCAGGCCCAGTGGCAGGGGATCCTTGGATGAGCAGTTCTTC. Amino acid sequence: CASRPSGRGSLDEQFF.

The chain employs TRBV9 and TRBJ2-3; TRBD2 aligns across 9 bases. This CDR3 has 16 residues. With V trimmed by 1 base and J by 2 bases, 5 bases remained unmatched. Germline assignment: CDR1 SGDLS and CDR2 YYNGEE. The DNA for the CDR3 is TGTGCCAGCAGCGTAACTAGCGGGCTACCCACAGATACGCAGTATTTT. It specifies CASSVTSGLPTDTQYF.

The chain joins TRBV13 to TRBJ1-3; D remains unclear. Trimming took off 1 base at V and 2 bases at J, with 18 bases between the two ends. This CDR3 region has 18 residues. Germline V gives CDR1 PRHDT, CDR2 FYEKMQ (reference sequence). This chain's CDR3 is CASSLVGHVGLPGNTIYF. For the CDR3, the DNA is TGTGCCAGCAGCTTAGTCGGTCATGTAGGGCTGCCTGGAAACACCATATATTTT.

J is TRBJ2-5 and V is TRBV6-5, with D perhaps matching TRBD2 (5 bases). V was clipped by 7 bases and J by 4 bases, with 16 bases between them. Per the germline V gene, CDR1 is MNHEY and CDR2 is SVGAGI. The CDR3 sequence is 14 residues long. CDR3 loop: CASNRVLGVETQYF. As DNA, the CDR3 is TGTGCCAGCAACCGGGTTTTGGGAGTAGAGACCCAGTACTTC.

The chain uses TRBV12-3 or TRBV12-4 and TRBJ2-7, with D unclear. V lost 5 bases and J lost 2, with 10 bases in between. The CDR3 is made up of 13 amino acids. CDR3 bases: TGTGCCAGCAGTAGTCACCAACCCTACGAGCAGTACTTC. Its protein product is CASSSHQPYEQYF.

The chain is built from TRBV6-2 or TRBV6-3 and TRBJ1-2; possibly TRBD1 for D (5 bases). CDR1 is MNHEY and CDR2 is SVGEGT in the germline V gene. V gave up 6 bases and J gave up 3 bases, with 11 bases separating them. The CDR3 extends over 13 amino acids. This chain's CDR3 is CASSRRDHYGYTF. For the CDR3, the DNA is TGTGCCAGCAGCCGCAGGGATCACTATGGCTACACCTTC.

The chain links TRBV5-1 to TRBJ2-1, with 9 bases that match TRBD2. With V trimmed by 0 bases and J by 8 bases, 6 bases remained unmatched. The CDR3 runs 15 residues. Germline CDR1 and CDR2: SGHRS and YFSETQ. The CDR3 protein is CASSLEAGGFYEQFF. The CDR3 DNA sequence: TGCGCCAGCAGCTTGGAAGCGGGAGGTTTCTATGAGCAGTTCTTC.

This clone appeared a few times. The gene calls are TRBV18 and TRBJ1-5; D is undetermined. Trimming took off 5 bases at V and 4 bases at J, with 9 bases between the two ends. Germline CDR1 and CDR2: KGHSH and LQKENI. The CDR3 has 13 residues. The CDR3 loop is CASSSSENQPQHF. Here the CDR3 DNA reads TGTGCCAGCTCATCCAGTGAAAATCAGCCCCAGCATTTT.

This clone came up a few times. The chain joins TRBV6-5 to TRBJ1-1; maybe TRBD1 (5 bases). The CDR3 contains 14 residues. The V gene lost 1 base and the J gene lost 5 bases, with 11 bases spanning the gap. In germline, CDR1 is MNHEY, CDR2 SVGAGI. The CDR3 spells CASSYLQGSTEAFF. The CDR3, as DNA: TGTGCCAGCAGTTACTTGCAGGGTTCGACTGAAGCTTTCTTT.

V gene TRBV6-2 or TRBV6-3 combines with J gene TRBJ1-1; D gene unclear. CDR3 length: 14 residues. Trimming left V 0 bases short and J 3 bases short, with 8 bases between. CDR1 and CDR2 (germline): MNHEY, SVGEGT. The CDR3 nucleotides read TGTGCCAGCAGTTACTCGCTACGGGACACTGAAGCTTTCTTT. Its protein is CASSYSLRDTEAFF.

The rearrangement links TRBV20-1 to TRBJ2-1; tentatively, D is TRBD1 (5 bases). The V and J ends lost 3 bases and 7 bases respectively, with 13 bases between them. Per the germline V gene, CDR1 is DFQATT and CDR2 is SNEGSKA (reference sequence). This CDR3 region has 13 residues. This CDR3 reads CSASSPGPNEQFF. The DNA of the CDR3 is TGCAGTGCTAGTTCGCCAGGGCCGAATGAGCAGTTCTTC.

This clone has only a few counts. The chain is built from TRBV5-1 and TRBJ2-7, with 10 positions matching TRBD1. In germline, CDR1 is SGHRS, CDR2 YFSETQ. Trimming cost V 4 bases and J 5 bases; bases outside gene matches: 3. The CDR3 consists of 13 residues. The CDR3 reads CASSGTGANEQYF. CDR3 nucleotides: TGCGCCAGCAGCGGGACAGGGGCCAACGAGCAGTACTTC.

The chain carries TRBV6-5 and TRBJ2-1, with a tentative D call TRBD1 (5 bases). The length of the CDR3 is 14 residues. CDR1 MNHEY and CDR2 SVGAGI come from the germline V gene. Trimming left V 10 bases short and J 4 bases short, with 17 bases between. CDR3 in amino acids: CATSGTGYYNEQFF. CDR3 coding DNA: TGTGCCACCTCCGGAACAGGATATTACAATGAGCAGTTCTTC.

V and J are TRBV5-1 and TRBJ2-3; TRBD2 matches at 9 bases. The ends lost 5 bases at V and 6 bases at J; junction bases unmatched: 7. CDR3 size: 14 residues. Germline CDR1 and CDR2: SGHRS and YFSETQ. The CDR3 sequence: CASSLAGNFDTQYF. The CDR3 DNA follows: TGCGCCAGCAGTCTAGCGGGGAACTTTGATACGCAGTATTTT.

This chain uses TRBV6-5 with TRBJ2-7; no firm D call. This CDR3 region has 11 residues. Germline V gives CDR1 MNHEY, CDR2 SVGAGI. V was trimmed by 0 bases and J by 5 bases, leaving 2 bases between them. Written as DNA, the CDR3 is TGTGCCAGCAGTTACTCGAACGAGCAGTACTTC. This sequence encodes CASSYSNEQYF.

The CDR3 DNA reads TGTGCCAGTAGTATTGGGTCCCCAGGCGTGGGACAGCGAGGTCAGCCCCAGCATTTT. Encoded protein: CASSIGSPGVGQRGQPQHF. J is TRBJ1-5 and V is TRBV19, with 7 bases fitting TRBD1. Germline V gives CDR1 LNHDA, CDR2 SQIVND (reference sequence). Unmatched junction bases numbered 20, after V lost 3 bases and J lost 6 bases. CDR3 length: 19 amino acids.

The chain links TRBV18 to TRBJ2-3; 10 positions match TRBD2. Trimming cost V 3 bases and J 2 bases; bases outside gene matches: 5. The CDR3 is 16 amino acids. The germline V gene encodes CDR1 KGHSH and CDR2 LQKENI. The CDR3 DNA reads as TGTGCCAGCTCACCCGGACTAGCGGAGGACACAGATACGCAGTATTTT. It translates to CASSPGLAEDTDTQYF.

CDR3 sequence reads: CASRNDQGLSYGYTF. CDR3 DNA: TGCGCCAGCAGAAACGACCAGGGGCTTAGCTATGGCTACACCTTC. The rearrangement joins TRBV5-1 to TRBJ1-2; D perhaps matches TRBD1 (6 bases). The CDR3 spans 15 residues. The V end was cut by 5 bases, the J end by 4 bases, with 18 bases between. From germline, CDR1 is SGHRS and CDR2 YFSETQ.

CDR3 DNA sequence: TGTGCCAGCTCGGAGGGGCTGTTCACTGAAGCTTTCTTT. This codes for CASSEGLFTEAFF. The V call is TRBV2, the J call TRBJ1-1, with D perhaps matching TRBD1 (5 bases). The V end was cut by 8 bases, the J end by 4 bases, with 14 bases between. Germline loops: CDR1 SNHLY, CDR2 FYNNEI. CDR3 length equals 13 residues.

This clone was counted between two and nine times. The chain links TRBV18 to TRBJ2-2, with unresolved D. The CDR3 has 14 residues. With 1 base removed from V and 3 bases from J, the gap between germline ends came to 6 bases. CDR1 is KGHSH, CDR2 LQKENI, per germline. The CDR3 reads CASSPRSDTGELFF. The DNA for the CDR3 is TGTGCCAGCTCACCACGTTCCGACACCGGGGAGCTGTTTTTT.

The CDR3 DNA reads TGCGCCAGCAGCCAAGGGACTAGTGAAGAGACCCAGTACTTC. It yields the protein CASSQGTSEETQYF. The chain combines TRBV4-1 with TRBJ2-5; 7 bases line up with TRBD2. The CDR3 has 14 residues. Germline assignment: CDR1 MGHRA and CDR2 YSYEKL. V trimming: 1 base; J trimming: 3 bases; junction bases outside the gene matches: 2.

The CDR3 sequence: CASSLQGGQPQHF. Here the CDR3 DNA reads TGTGCCAGCAGTTTACAGGGAGGCCAGCCCCAGCATTTT. The genes are TRBV12-3 or TRBV12-4 and TRBJ1-5; possible D gene TRBD1, 5 bases. CDR3 length equals 13 residues. V was shortened by 2 bases and J by 7 bases, with 9 bases between the two germline ends.

J is TRBJ2-3 and V is TRBV6-4, with D unclear. The CDR3 extends over 13 amino acids. Germline V CDR1 and CDR2: MRHNA, SNTAGT. Trimming stripped 4 bases from V and 3 bases from J, with 8 bases between. The CDR3 loop is CASSGGETDTQYF. As DNA, the CDR3 is TGTGCCAGCAGTGGCGGAGAGACAGATACGCAGTATTTT.

The chain uses TRBV29-1 and TRBJ2-1; D possibly corresponds to TRBD2 (5 bases). The CDR3 extends over 16 amino acids. The V and J ends lost 1 base and 5 bases respectively, with 18 bases between them. CDR1 is SQVTM, CDR2 ANQGSEA, per germline. As DNA, the CDR3 is TGCAGCGTTGAAGGAACATTGGAGTGGCGGGACAATGAGCAGTTCTTC. Its translation is CSVEGTLEWRDNEQFF.